This note documents a single T cell receptor beta chain sequence. The sample is drawn from a study of blood T cell repertoires in COVID-19. Study information: In each case, the material was cDNA or gDNA derived from T cells, B-cell-depleted T cells, or PBMCs.

This table comes from immunoSEQ multiplex PCR, and its TCRdb copy is limited to in-frame clones, with some not included. Of over 300,000 clones listed, roughly 90% are singletons. The CDR3 contains 15 residues. Looked up from germline, CDR1 is SGHTA and CDR2 is FQGTGA. The trim removed 2 bases at V and 7 bases at J, leaving 6 bases unmatched. Sequencing input: peripheral blood. This receptor was taken from a man aged 35 to 55 with acute or convalescent COVID-19. The rearrangement links TRBV7-3 to TRBJ2-1; 9 bases are shared with TRBD2. Here the CDR3 reads CASSLDSGSLNEQFF. CDR3 coding DNA: TGTGCCAGCAGCTTAGATAGCGGGAGTTTAAATGAGCAGTTCTTC.